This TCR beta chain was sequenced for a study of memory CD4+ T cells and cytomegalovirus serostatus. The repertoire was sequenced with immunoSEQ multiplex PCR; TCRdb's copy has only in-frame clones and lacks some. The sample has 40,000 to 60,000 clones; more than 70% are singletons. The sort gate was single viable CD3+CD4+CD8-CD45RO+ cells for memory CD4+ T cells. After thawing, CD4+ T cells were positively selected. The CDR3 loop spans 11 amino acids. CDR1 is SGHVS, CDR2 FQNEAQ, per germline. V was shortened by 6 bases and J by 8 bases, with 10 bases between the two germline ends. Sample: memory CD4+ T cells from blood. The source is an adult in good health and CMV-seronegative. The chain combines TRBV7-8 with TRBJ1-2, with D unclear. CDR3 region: CASSSAWGYTF. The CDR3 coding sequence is TGTGCCAGCAGTTCGGCGTGGGGCTACACCTTC.